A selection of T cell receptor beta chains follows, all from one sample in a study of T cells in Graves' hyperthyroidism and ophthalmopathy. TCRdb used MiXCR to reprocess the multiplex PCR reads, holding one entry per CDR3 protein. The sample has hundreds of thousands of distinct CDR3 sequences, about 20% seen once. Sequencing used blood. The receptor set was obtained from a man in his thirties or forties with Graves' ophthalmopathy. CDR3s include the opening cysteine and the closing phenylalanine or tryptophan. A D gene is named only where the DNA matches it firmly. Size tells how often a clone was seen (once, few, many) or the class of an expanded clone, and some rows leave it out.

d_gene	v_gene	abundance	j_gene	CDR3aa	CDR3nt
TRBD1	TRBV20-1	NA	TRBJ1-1	CSASVGQANTEAFF	TGCAGTGCTAGTGTTGGACAGGCGAACACTGAAGCTTTCTTT
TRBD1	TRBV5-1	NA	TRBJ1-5	CASSLGTGAHQPQHF	TGCGCCAGCAGCTTAGGAACAGGGGCCCATCAGCCCCAGCATTTT
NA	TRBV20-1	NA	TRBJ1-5	CSARNRTGGQPQHF	TGCAGTGCTCGTAATAGGACGGGAGGTCAGCCCCAGCATTTT
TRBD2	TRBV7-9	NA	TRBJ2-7	CASSFGLAGSLHEQYF	TGTGCCAGCAGCTTCGGACTAGCGGGATCCCTACACGAGCAGTACTTC
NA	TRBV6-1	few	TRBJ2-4	CASTSGQAKNIQYF	TGTGCCAGCACTTCAGGGCAAGCCAAAAACATTCAGTACTTC
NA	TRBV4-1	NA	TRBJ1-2	CASSQEFDLVYTF	TGCGCCAGCAGCCAAGAGTTCGACTTAGTCTACACCTTC
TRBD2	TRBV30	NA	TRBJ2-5	CAWSVRSSGAETQYF	TGTGCCTGGAGTGTACGGAGTAGCGGGGCAGAGACCCAGTACTTC
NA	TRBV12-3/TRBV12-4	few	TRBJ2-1	CASGFKQGIGSYNEQFF	TGTGCCAGCGGTTTTAAACAGGGAATAGGGTCCTACAATGAGCAGTTCTTC
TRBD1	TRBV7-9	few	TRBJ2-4	CASSLGQGVNIQYF	TGTGCCAGCAGCCTAGGACAGGGGGTAAACATTCAGTACTTC
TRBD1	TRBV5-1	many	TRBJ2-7	CASSSTGGLNEQYF	TGCGCCAGCAGCTCGACAGGGGGACTAAACGAGCAGTACTTC
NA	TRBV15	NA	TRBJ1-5	CATKDSVNQPQHF	TGTGCCACCAAGGACAGTGTAAATCAGCCCCAGCATTTT